This entry lists 30 T cell receptor beta chains sequenced from one sample in a study of CD8 T cells in ankylosing spondylitis. TCRdb independently ran MiXCR on the 5' RACE reads; one entry per CDR3 protein. The table lists approximately 220,000 distinct CDR3 sequences, roughly a tenth of them singletons. The material sequenced was blood, either unsorted or a sorted T cell fraction (not recorded which). The receptors originated from a male donor with ankylosing spondylitis or in good health (not recorded which).

This clonotype was observed at least ten times. The V and J genes are TRBV6-5 and TRBJ1-2; D call uncertain. The CDR3 length is 13 residues. Trimming pared 2 bases from V and 4 bases from J, leaving 8 bases between. In germline, CDR1 is MNHEY, CDR2 SVGAGI. The CDR3 sequence is CASSYDAFYGYTF. The CDR3 DNA reads TGTGCCAGCAGTTACGATGCGTTCTATGGCTACACCTTC.

This clonotype was counted between two and nine times. The genes are TRBV12-3 or TRBV12-4 and TRBJ1-5; the match to TRBD1 covers 7 bases. V gave up 5 bases and J gave up 5 bases; unmatched junction bases: 3. This CDR3 has 13 residues. DNA of the CDR3: TGTGCCAGCAGTCCACAGGGGTATCAGCCCCAGCATTTT. This encodes CASSPQGYQPQHF.

V usage is TRBV29-1 and J usage is TRBJ1-1, with unresolved D. This CDR3 spans 12 amino acids. The ends were cut back, 2 bases at V and 1 base at J, with 5 bases in the middle. The germline V gene encodes CDR1 SQVTM and CDR2 ANQGSEA. CDR3: CSVEKQNTEAFF. CDR3 sequence (DNA): TGCAGCGTTGAAAAGCAGAACACTGAAGCTTTCTTT.

This chain joins TRBV20-1 and TRBJ1-6; D remains ambiguous. Trimming removed 4 bases at V and 8 bases at J, with 18 bases between. This CDR3 is built from 15 residues. Germline CDR1 DFQATT, CDR2 SNEGSKA (reference sequence). The CDR3 region has the DNA TGCAGTGCTAAAAGTCCGGGCGGTGTTGATTCACCCCTCCACTTT. It translates to CSAKSPGGVDSPLHF.

In its sample, this clonotype was seen many times. The rearrangement joins TRBV5-1 to TRBJ2-1, with a tentative D call TRBD1 (5 bases). The CDR3 is 12 residues long. Trimming left V 4 bases short and J 9 bases short, with 11 bases between. The germline CDR1 and CDR2 sequences are SGHRS and YFSETQ. The CDR3 nucleotides read TGCGCCAGCAGCCTATATGACAGTGAGCAGTTCTTC. This gives the protein CASSLYDSEQFF.

This sequence joins TRBV24-1 and TRBJ1-4; 9 positions agree with TRBD1. The V and J ends lost 3 bases and 8 bases, in that order; junction bases with no gene match: 9. CDR1 and CDR2 from the germline V gene are KGHDR and SFDVKD. The CDR3 runs 16 residues. DNA for the CDR3: TGTGCCACCAGTGATACCAAGACAGGGGGAGAGGAAAAACTGTTTTTT. Translation: CATSDTKTGGEEKLFF.

The V call is TRBV12-3 or TRBV12-4, the J call TRBJ2-1; 9 bases agree with TRBD1. With V trimmed by 6 bases and J by 8 bases, 5 bases remained unmatched. CDR3 length: 13 amino acids. In DNA, the CDR3 is TGTGCCAGCAGATCGGACAGGGGTTATGAGCAGTTCTTC. Translated, it gives CASRSDRGYEQFF.

This clonotype was seen at least ten times. CDR3 nucleotides: TGTGCCAGCAGTTCGACAGGGGCAGAGACCCAGTACTTC. This encodes CASSSTGAETQYF. The chain couples TRBV6-6 to TRBJ2-5; 8 nucleotides match TRBD1. This CDR3 has 13 amino acids. CDR1 and CDR2 from the germline V gene are MNHNY and SVGAGI (reference sequence). The ends lost 4 bases at V and 4 bases at J; junction bases unmatched: 2.

This clonotype was seen ten or more times. CDR3 sequence (DNA): TGTGCCAGCAAAGGGGGACTCAGCACAGATACGCAGTATTTT. It codes for CASKGGLSTDTQYF. The V call is TRBV27, the J call TRBJ2-3; the D gene could be TRBD1 or TRBD2 (6 bases each). CDR1 and CDR2 from the germline V gene are MNHEY and SMNVEV (reference sequence). V lost 7 bases, J lost 0 bases, and 11 bases lay in between. This CDR3 has 14 residues.

This clonotype was recorded many times. This chain connects TRBV6-5 to TRBJ1-1; D not certain. This CDR3 region has 14 residues. The ends were cut back, 0 bases at V and 1 base at J, with 6 bases in the middle. The germline gives CDR1 MNHEY, CDR2 SVGAGI. DNA of the CDR3: TGTGCCAGCAGTTACTCGACGGGGAACACTGAAGCTTTCTTT. It encodes CASSYSTGNTEAFF.

V is TRBV5-1 and J is TRBJ2-7, with TRBD1 as a possible D gene (6 bases). Germline assignment: CDR1 SGHRS and CDR2 YFSETQ. CDR3 length: 13 residues. Trimming removed 4 bases from V and 3 bases from J, with 11 bases in between. The CDR3 DNA follows: TGCGCCAGCAGCCCCGGGACAAACTACGAGCAGTACTTC. Residues: CASSPGTNYEQYF.

As regards this clonotype: A read error may be the cause here, since a much bigger clone is one base away. The V call is TRBV10-3, the J call TRBJ2-3; no clear D. This CDR3 has 13 amino acids. The germline V and J ends were trimmed by 0 bases and 6 bases, with 7 bases remaining between them. Germline CDR1 and CDR2: ENHRY and SYGVKD. The CDR3 protein is CAISESTEDTQYF. The CDR3 DNA reads as TGTGCCATCAGTGAGTCAACCGAGGATACGCAGTATTTT.

This clonotype was detected many times. The chain combines TRBV7-2 with TRBJ2-1; the D gene is possibly TRBD1 (5 bases). Trimming took 5 bases from V and 5 from J, leaving 16 bases between them. The length of the CDR3 is 15 residues. The germline gives CDR1 SGHTA, CDR2 FQGNSA. The CDR3 region has the DNA TGTGCCAGCAGCCTAGACAGAAAGTCCCACAATGAGCAGTTCTTC. Translated: CASSLDRKSHNEQFF. The variable domain in full, with the rest retrieved from reference TRBV7-2 and TRBJ2-1, is GAGVSQSPSNKVTEKGKDVELRCDPISGHTALYWYRQSLGQGLEFLIYFQGNSAPDKSGLPSDRFSAERTGGSVSTLTIQRTQQEDSAVYLCASSLDRKSHNEQFFGPGTRLTVL.

This clonotype appeared many times. CDR3 DNA sequence: TGTGCCAGCAGCTTGAGGGGACAGGCCACAACTAATGAAAAACTGTTTTTT. Translating it yields CASSLRGQATTNEKLFF. The V call is TRBV5-6, the J call TRBJ1-4; 8 bases are a match to TRBD1. There are 17 residues in the CDR3. The V segment lost 1 base and the J segment 0 bases; nucleotides outside the gene matches: 5. Per germline, CDR1 SGHDT and CDR2 YYEEEE.

The sample holds many counts of this clonotype. The chain joins TRBV7-6 to TRBJ2-1, with 7 bases that match TRBD1. CDR1 SGHVS and CDR2 FNYEAQ come from the germline V gene. The length of the CDR3 is 14 residues. V shed 5 bases and J 14 bases; nucleotides not matched to a gene: 15. CDR3 protein: CASSPRTGFPMEFF. The DNA for the CDR3 is TGTGCCAGCAGCCCACGGACAGGCTTTCCCATGGAGTTCTTC.

This clonotype was recorded a few times. This chain connects TRBV5-1 to TRBJ2-7; TRBD2 matches 14 bases. Germline V gene data show CDR1 as SGHRS and CDR2 as YFSETQ. This CDR3 spans 16 amino acids. J was trimmed by 2 bases and V by 4 bases; bases with no gene match: 5. The CDR3 nucleotides are TGCGCCAGCAGCGCCTCGACTAGCGGGGGGGCCTACGAGCAGTACTTC. As protein: CASSASTSGGAYEQYF.

The sample holds a few counts of this clonotype. This chain connects TRBV5-6 to TRBJ1-6; 10 nucleotides align to TRBD1. Germline CDR1 and CDR2: SGHDT and YYEEEE. CDR3 size: 18 residues. V lost 4 bases to trimming and J lost 9 bases; unmatched junction nucleotides: 16. CDR3 amino acids: CASSPRTGGESGGSPLHF. The CDR3 region has the DNA TGTGCCAGCAGCCCCAGGACAGGGGGTGAAAGTGGGGGTTCACCCCTCCACTTT.

This clonotype was counted ten times or more. The chain recombines TRBV2 with TRBJ2-3, with D possibly being TRBD1 (6 bases). Trimming shortened V by 9 bases and J by 4 bases, and 14 bases separated the two germline ends. The CDR3 sequence is 13 residues long. The germline gives CDR1 SNHLY, CDR2 FYNNEI. The CDR3 reads CASNRDRADTQYF. For the CDR3, the DNA is TGTGCCAGTAACAGGGATAGGGCAGATACGCAGTATTTT.

This clonotype was counted at least ten times. The rearrangement joins TRBV5-1 to TRBJ2-3; D is perhaps TRBD1 or TRBD2 (6 bases each). The V gene's germline CDR1 is SGHRS and CDR2 YFSETQ. CDR3 length equals 15 residues. V lost 4 bases, J lost 5 bases, and 17 bases lay in between. The CDR3 sequence: CASSQWRGDGDTQYF. The CDR3, as DNA: TGCGCCAGCAGCCAATGGAGGGGGGACGGAGATACGCAGTATTTT. Combining the CDR3 with reference TRBV5-1 and TRBJ2-3 gives the whole variable domain KAGVTQTPRYLIKTRGQQVTLSCSPISGHRSVSWYQQTPGQGLQFLFEYFSETQRNKGNFPGRFSGRQFSNSRSEMNVSTLELGDSALYLCASSQWRGDGDTQYFGPGTRLTVL.

The V gene is TRBV7-2, the J gene TRBJ2-1, with 9 bases fitting TRBD1. Trimming took 4 bases from V and 8 from J; bases not matched to a gene: 9. The CDR3 spans 15 residues. The germline gives CDR1 SGHTA, CDR2 FQGNSA. The CDR3 protein is CASSYRDRVYDEQFF. The CDR3 DNA is TGTGCCAGCAGCTACCGGGACAGGGTTTACGATGAGCAGTTCTTC. Supplemented by reference TRBV7-2 and TRBJ2-1, the full variable domain reads GAGVSQSPSNKVTEKGKDVELRCDPISGHTALYWYRQSLGQGLEFLIYFQGNSAPDKSGLPSDRFSAERTGGSVSTLTIQRTQQEDSAVYLCASSYRDRVYDEQFFGPGTRLTVL.

This clonotype was observed at least ten times. The chain has TRBV20-1 and TRBJ1-5; D might be TRBD1 (6 bases). The V and J ends lost 4 bases and 4 bases respectively, with 14 bases between them. Germline CDR1 and CDR2: DFQATT and SNEGSKA (reference sequence). The CDR3 runs 14 residues. CDR3 amino acids: CSANKGGTNQPQHF. As DNA, the CDR3 is TGCAGTGCTAACAAGGGCGGGACAAATCAGCCCCAGCATTTT.

The chain carries TRBV14 and TRBJ2-1, with D possibly being TRBD1 or TRBD2 (5 bases each). The germline V gene encodes CDR1 SGHDN and CDR2 FVKESK. This CDR3 is built from 13 residues. Trimming left V 2 bases short and J 12 bases short, with 14 bases between. CDR3 nucleotides: TGTGCCAGCAGCCAAATAGTTGGGGGTGCGCAGTTCTTC. It codes for CASSQIVGGAQFF.

The chain joins TRBV9 to TRBJ2-5, with 7 bases fitting TRBD1. The CDR3 has 15 residues. Germline-derived CDR1 and CDR2 are SGDLS and YYNGEE. The trim removed 3 bases at V and 2 bases at J, leaving 7 bases unmatched. The CDR3 region has the DNA TGTGCCAGCAGCGCTCGGACAGGTCGTCAAGAGACCCAGTACTTC. Amino acids: CASSARTGRQETQYF.

A word on this clonotype: A much bigger clone sits one base away, suggesting this may be a read error. This chain uses TRBV6-5 with TRBJ2-3, with no clear D. The better agreement between TRBJ1-5 and the DNA end casts doubt on the J call. The CDR3 covers 14 residues. Germline CDR1 and CDR2: MNHEY and SVGAGI. The CDR3 loop is CASSYSVPTDTQHF. DNA of the CDR3: TGTGCCAGCAGTTACTCAGTGCCCACAGATACGCAGCATTTT.

This clonotype was detected ten times or more. This chain joins TRBV2 and TRBJ2-7; D is ambiguous. CDR1 and CDR2 (germline): SNHLY, FYNNEI. Trimming stripped 6 bases from V and 5 bases from J, with 14 bases between. This CDR3 has 13 residues. The CDR3 DNA reads TGTGCCAGCAGAGTAGCAATTCAGGACGAGCAGTACTTC. It encodes CASRVAIQDEQYF.

The V and J genes are TRBV7-3 and TRBJ2-3, with 8 bases identical to TRBD2. Unmatched junction bases numbered 10, after V lost 3 bases and J lost 5 bases. Germline lookup yields CDR1 SGHTA and CDR2 FQGTGA. This CDR3 is 16 amino acids long. The DNA for the CDR3 is TGTGCCAGCAGCTTTGTAGCGGGGTTGGGCAGAGATACGCAGTATTTT. Protein: CASSFVAGLGRDTQYF.

To note about this clonotype: One base away lies a much larger clone, so this may be a sequencing read error. The chain carries TRBV7-2 and TRBJ2-5; 9 bases agree with TRBD2. The germline V gene encodes CDR1 SGHTA and CDR2 FQGNSA. The CDR3 contains 15 residues. With V trimmed by 2 bases and J by 5 bases, 6 bases remained unmatched. The CDR3 loop reads CASSLRPSGDETQYF. The CDR3, as DNA: TGTGCCAGCAGCTTACGGCCTAGCGGGGATGAGACCCAGTACTTC.

This clonotype was picked up many times. The chain employs TRBV29-1 and TRBJ2-3; 14 nucleotides agree with TRBD2. Looked up from germline, CDR1 is SQVTM and CDR2 is ANQGSEA. The length of the CDR3 is 16 residues. V lost 6 bases, J lost 4 bases, and 9 bases stayed unmatched. CDR3 residues: CSVASGLAGAADTQYF. The CDR3 DNA reads as TGCAGCGTGGCGTCGGGACTAGCGGGGGCCGCAGATACGCAGTATTTT.

J is TRBJ2-1 and V is TRBV6-5; D gene uncertain. The CDR3 totals 18 residues. Trimming shortened V by 0 bases and J by 5 bases, and 20 bases separated the two germline ends. CDR1 and CDR2 from the germline V gene are MNHEY and SVGAGI. CDR3 DNA sequence: TGTGCCAGCAGTTACTCAAGTCCCGGTGGTACGGGTAACAATGAGCAGTTCTTC. It codes for CASSYSSPGGTGNNEQFF.

This clonotype was found a few times. The rearrangement uses TRBV3-1 and TRBJ2-1; 8 nucleotides agree with TRBD2. CDR1 is LGHDT and CDR2 is YNNKEL in the germline V gene (reference sequence). With V trimmed by 4 bases and J by 9 bases, 8 bases remained unmatched. The CDR3 runs 14 residues. The CDR3 sequence is CASSLFSGEGEQFF. The CDR3 coding sequence is TGTGCCAGCAGCCTATTTAGCGGGGAGGGTGAGCAGTTCTTC.